A selection of T cell receptor beta chains follows, all from one sample in a study of cytomegalovirus exposure and HLA in healthy donors. Sequenced by immunoSEQ multiplex PCR; TCRdb stores in-frame clones only, minus some. Among about 140,000 clones listed, about three quarters were seen once. Sequences were obtained from PBMCs. Receptor source: a human donor in good health. Each CDR3 is given with its conserved first and last residue. Fields, in order: clone size, V gene, D gene, J gene, CDR3 protein, CDR3 DNA. A D gene is named only where the DNA matches it firmly. A clone size is listed for some rows: how often the clone was seen (once, few, many), or a class if it is expanded.

.,TRBV6-1,TRBD2,TRBJ2-7,CASSAITTSGFIPSSYEQYF,TGTGCCAGCAGTGCCATCACGACTAGCGGGTTTATTCCAAGCTCCTACGAGCAGTACTTC
.,TRBV6-6,TRBD1,TRBJ1-2,CASSYRPEGQTQGYTF,TGTGCCAGCAGTTACCGGCCTGAGGGACAGACGCAAGGCTACACCTTC
.,TRBV30,.,TRBJ2-5,CAWMSGRYQETQYF,TGTGCCTGGATGAGCGGGCGGTACCAAGAGACCCAGTACTTC
.,TRBV4-2,TRBD2,TRBJ2-7,CASSRAGNGSYEQYF,TGTGCCAGCAGCAGAGCGGGAAACGGCTCCTACGAGCAGTACTTC
.,TRBV5-1,.,TRBJ1-2,CASSQDLARYGYTF,TGCGCCAGCAGCCAGGACTTAGCGCGCTATGGCTACACCTTC
.,TRBV5-1,TRBD2,TRBJ2-1,CASSFFSGSFYNEQFF,TGCGCCAGCAGCTTCTTTAGCGGGAGTTTTTACAATGAGCAGTTCTTC
.,TRBV4-2,.,TRBJ2-1,CASSQVSGNYYNEQFF,TGTGCCAGCAGCCAAGTGTCCGGGAACTACTACAATGAGCAGTTCTTC
.,TRBV10-1,TRBD2,TRBJ2-3,CASSKHLAGGPDTQYF,TGCGCCAGCAGTAAACATCTAGCGGGAGGACCAGATACGCAGTATTTT
.,TRBV7-9,TRBD2,TRBJ2-7,CASSLVRFGLAGGEQYF,TGTGCCAGCAGCTTAGTTCGATTTGGACTAGCGGGAGGCGAGCAGTACTTC
.,TRBV6-5,.,TRBJ2-7,CASSLSRDKPYEQYF,TGTGCCAGCAGTTTATCCCGGGACAAGCCCTACGAGCAGTACTTC
.,TRBV9,.,TRBJ2-1,CASSVQGSIGDEQFF,TGTGCCAGCAGCGTCCAGGGGAGTATCGGGGATGAGCAGTTCTTC
.,TRBV4-1,.,TRBJ2-1,CASSQVGSSYNEQFF,TGCGCCAGCAGCCAAGTGGGGAGTTCCTACAATGAGCAGTTCTTC
.,TRBV7-9,TRBD2,TRBJ2-1,CASSLGTRGEQFF,TGTGCCAGCAGCCTCGGGACTAGAGGTGAGCAGTTCTTC
.,TRBV29-1,.,TRBJ1-2,CSVLESRYGYTF,TGCAGCGTGTTGGAGAGTCGCTATGGCTACACCTTC
.,TRBV7-9,.,TRBJ2-2,CASRRGGDTGELFF,TGTGCCAGCAGACGAGGGGGGGACACCGGGGAGCTGTTTTTT
few,TRBV5-1,TRBD1,TRBJ1-2,CASSSSPGGNYGYTF,TGCGCCAGCAGCTCGAGTCCAGGGGGCAACTATGGCTACACCTTC
few,TRBV7-6,.,TRBJ2-7,CASSLGTQDYYEQYF,TGTGCCAGCAGCTTAGGTACGCAGGACTACTACGAGCAGTACTTC
.,TRBV19,.,TRBJ1-2,CASKGKANYGYTF,TGTGCCAGTAAGGGGAAAGCTAACTATGGCTACACCTTC
.,TRBV19,.,TRBJ2-7,CASSMGSYEQYF,TGTGCCAGTAGTATGGGGAGCTACGAGCAGTACTTC
.,TRBV9,.,TRBJ1-1,CASTVIKAQTMNTEAFF,TGTGCCAGCACGGTGATTAAGGCCCAGACTATGAACACTGAAGCTTTCTTT
few,TRBV14,.,TRBJ1-2,CASSGIGGTYGYTF,TGTGCCAGCAGCGGGATCGGGGGAACCTATGGCTACACCTTC
once,TRBV19,.,TRBJ2-2,CASSIVGESGELFF,TGTGCCAGTAGTATAGTAGGGGAATCCGGGGAGCTGTTTTTT
.,TRBV7-8,.,TRBJ1-4,CASSVQGWGEKLFF,TGTGCCAGCAGCGTACAGGGTTGGGGGGAAAAACTGTTTTTT
.,TRBV9,TRBD2,TRBJ2-1,CASSTRGSGNEQFF,TGTGCCAGCAGCACCCGCGGGAGTGGCAATGAGCAGTTCTTC
.,TRBV7-9,.,TRBJ1-1,CSSSPPAGNTEAFF,TGTTCCAGCAGCCCCCCCGCAGGGAACACTGAAGCTTTCTTT
.,TRBV6-6,.,TRBJ1-6,CASSPSNSPLHF,TGTGCCAGCAGCCCCTCGAATTCACCCCTCCACTTT